This T cell receptor beta chain was captured by sequencing in a study of T cell responses to AZD1222 COVID-19 vaccine. Findings and limits, study-wide: Spike-specific TCR breadth and depth grew following two AZD1222 doses. Unmutated variant regions are reportedly the target of nearly half of TCRs that are spike-specific. At study baseline, merely several AZD1222 recipients were seropositive.

The repertoire was sequenced with immunoSEQ multiplex PCR; TCRdb's copy has only in-frame clones and lacks some. The repertoire holds about 180,000 clones, with 85% to 90% as singletons. The V segment lost 7 bases and the J segment 0 bases; nucleotides outside the gene matches: 9. The germline CDR1 and CDR2 sequences are GTSNPN and SVGIG (reference sequence). This CDR3 is 15 amino acids long. This clone appeared a single time. Its antigen is not identified. This sequence originates from an adult in good health. The sample in question was peripheral blood, obtained on day 0 of AZD1222 vaccination. The chain carries TRBV30 and TRBJ1-1; 9 nucleotides align to TRBD1. CDR3 residues: CALGQGGGMNTEAFF. Written as DNA, the CDR3 is TGTGCCTTGGGACAGGGAGGCGGGATGAACACTGAAGCTTTCTTT.